The source of this T cell receptor (beta chain) is a study of shared clonotypes between healthy human individuals. Study findings and constraints: Naive subsets tended to show greater estimated richness than memory subsets.

In replicate PCRs of sorted subsets, roughly 190 ng DNA, approximately 32,000 T cell genomes, was used. Authors' processing steps: Without quality scores, immunoSEQ junctional reads could not be filtered like full-length reads. Sequenced by immunoSEQ multiplex PCR; TCRdb stores in-frame clones only, minus some. V and J calls and clone size are those listed in that table; D and trimming were worked out from the DNA. The repertoire has roughly 2,000,000 clones, about 94% of them found once; the top ten carry more than 0.95%. Note on this clone: Antigen specificity is unknown.

CDR3 length equals 15 residues. Germline V CDR1 and CDR2: SGHNT, YYREEE (reference sequence). V lost 0 bases and J lost 6, with 12 bases in between. Naive CD8 cells lacked CD45RO, underwent positive selection for CCR7 and left out terminally differentiated effector memory CD45RA+ cells. The chain couples TRBV5-4 to TRBJ2-2; the D call may be TRBD1 or TRBD2 (6 bases each). Sample: naive CD8+ T cells sorted from blood. This receptor was obtained from a man aged 18 to 30 in good health. CDR3 coding DNA: TGTGCCAGCAGCTTGGCCGGGGGCGCTGCCGGGGAGCTGTTTTTT. Translation: CASSLAGGAAGELFF.